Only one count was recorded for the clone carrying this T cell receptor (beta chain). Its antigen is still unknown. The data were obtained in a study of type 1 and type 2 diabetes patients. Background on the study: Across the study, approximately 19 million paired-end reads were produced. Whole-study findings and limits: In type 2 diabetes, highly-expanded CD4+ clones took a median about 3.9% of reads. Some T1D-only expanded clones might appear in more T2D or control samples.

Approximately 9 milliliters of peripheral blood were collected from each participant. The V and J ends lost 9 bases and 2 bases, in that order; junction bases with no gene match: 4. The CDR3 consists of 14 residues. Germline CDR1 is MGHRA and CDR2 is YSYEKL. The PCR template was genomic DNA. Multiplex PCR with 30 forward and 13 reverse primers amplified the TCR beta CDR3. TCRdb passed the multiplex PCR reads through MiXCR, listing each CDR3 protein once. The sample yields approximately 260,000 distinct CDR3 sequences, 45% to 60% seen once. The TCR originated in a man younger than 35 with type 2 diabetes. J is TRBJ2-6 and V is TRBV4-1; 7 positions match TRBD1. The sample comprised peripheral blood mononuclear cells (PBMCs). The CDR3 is CASTGQAGANVLTF. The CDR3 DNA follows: TGCGCCAGTACCGGACAGGCTGGGGCCAACGTCCTGACTTTC.